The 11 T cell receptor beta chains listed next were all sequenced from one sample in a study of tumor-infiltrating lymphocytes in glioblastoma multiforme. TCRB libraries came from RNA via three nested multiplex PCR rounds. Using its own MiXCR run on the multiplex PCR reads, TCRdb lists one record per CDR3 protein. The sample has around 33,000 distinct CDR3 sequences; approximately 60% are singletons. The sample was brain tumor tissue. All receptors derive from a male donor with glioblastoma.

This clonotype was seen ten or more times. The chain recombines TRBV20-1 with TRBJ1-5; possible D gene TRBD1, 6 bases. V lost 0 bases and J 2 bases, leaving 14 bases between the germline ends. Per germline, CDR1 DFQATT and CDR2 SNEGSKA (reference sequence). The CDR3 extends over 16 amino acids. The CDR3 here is CSARDAGRGGNQPQHF. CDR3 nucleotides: TGCAGTGCTAGAGATGCCGGCAGGGGAGGCAATCAGCCCCAGCATTTT.

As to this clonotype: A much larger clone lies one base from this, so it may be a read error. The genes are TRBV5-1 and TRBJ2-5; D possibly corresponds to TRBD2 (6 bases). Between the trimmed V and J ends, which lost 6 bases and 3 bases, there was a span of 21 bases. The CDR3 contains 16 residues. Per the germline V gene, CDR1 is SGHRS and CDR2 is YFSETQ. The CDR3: CASNGGPSGLKETQYF. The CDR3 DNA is TGCGCCAGCAACGGGGGACCCAGTGGACTCAAAGAGACCCAGTACTTC.

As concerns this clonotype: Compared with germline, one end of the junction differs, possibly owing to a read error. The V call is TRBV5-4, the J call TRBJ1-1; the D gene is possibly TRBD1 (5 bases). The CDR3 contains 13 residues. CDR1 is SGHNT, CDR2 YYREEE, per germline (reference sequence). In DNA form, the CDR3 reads TGTGCCAGCAACTTGGGAGGGGCACCTGAAGCTTTCTTT. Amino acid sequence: CASNLGGAPEAFF. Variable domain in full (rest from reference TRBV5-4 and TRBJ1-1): ETGVTQSPTHLIKTRGQQVTLRCSSQSGHNTVSWYQQALGQGPQFIFQYYREEENGRGNFPPRFSGLQFPNYSSELNVNALELDDSALYLCASNLGGAPEAFFGQGTRLTVV.

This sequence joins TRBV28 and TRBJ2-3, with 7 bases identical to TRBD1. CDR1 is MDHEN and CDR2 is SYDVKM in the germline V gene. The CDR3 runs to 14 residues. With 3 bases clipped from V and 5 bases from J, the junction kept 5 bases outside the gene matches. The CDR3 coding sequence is TGTGCCAGCAGTTTTGGTAGGGGGCAAGATACGCAGTATTTT. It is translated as CASSFGRGQDTQYF.

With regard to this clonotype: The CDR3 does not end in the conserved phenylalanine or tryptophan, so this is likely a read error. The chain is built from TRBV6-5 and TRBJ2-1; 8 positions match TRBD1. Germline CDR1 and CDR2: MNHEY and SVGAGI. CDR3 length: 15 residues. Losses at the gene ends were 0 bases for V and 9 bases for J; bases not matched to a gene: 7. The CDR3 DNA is TGTGCCAGCAGTTACTCTAGGGACAGGTTGACTGAGCAGTTCTCC. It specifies CASSYSRDRLTEQFS.

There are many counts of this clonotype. The CDR3 nucleotides are TGTGCCAGCAGTCGACCGGGACAGCCCCCGACCCAGTACTTC. Protein sequence: CASSRPGQPPTQYF. The J gene is TRBJ2-5, the V gene TRBV28; 7 nucleotides agree with TRBD1. This CDR3 comprises 14 residues. The germline V gene encodes CDR1 MDHEN and CDR2 SYDVKM. Germline trimming cut 5 bases from V and 7 bases from J; bases unmatched to any gene: 10.

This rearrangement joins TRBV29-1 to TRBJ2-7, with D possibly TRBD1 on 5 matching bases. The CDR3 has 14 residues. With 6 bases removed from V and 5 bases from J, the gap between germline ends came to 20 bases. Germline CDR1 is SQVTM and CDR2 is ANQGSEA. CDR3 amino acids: CSVGTGLGVDEQYF. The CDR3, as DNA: TGCAGCGTCGGAACCGGGTTAGGGGTCGACGAGCAGTACTTC.

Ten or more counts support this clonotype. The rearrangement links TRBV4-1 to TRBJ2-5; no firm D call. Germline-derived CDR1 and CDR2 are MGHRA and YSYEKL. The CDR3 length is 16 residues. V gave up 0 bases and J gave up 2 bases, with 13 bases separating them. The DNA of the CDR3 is TGCGCCAGCAGCCAAGATGTGTCTGGACCTCAAGAGACCCAGTACTTC. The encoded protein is CASSQDVSGPQETQYF.

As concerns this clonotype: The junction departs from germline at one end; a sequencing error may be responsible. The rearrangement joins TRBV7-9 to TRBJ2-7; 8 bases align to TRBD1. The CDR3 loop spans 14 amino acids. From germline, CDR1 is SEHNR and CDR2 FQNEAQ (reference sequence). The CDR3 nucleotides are TGTGCCGGCAGCTCAGACAGGGGCTCCTACGAGCAGTACTTC. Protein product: CAGSSDRGSYEQYF.

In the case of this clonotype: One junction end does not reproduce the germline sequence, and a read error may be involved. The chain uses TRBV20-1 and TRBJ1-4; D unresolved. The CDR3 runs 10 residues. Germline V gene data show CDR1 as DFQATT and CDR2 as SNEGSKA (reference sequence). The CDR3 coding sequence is TGCAGTGCCGGGGTAGGGCAACTGCTATTT. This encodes CSAGVGQLLF.

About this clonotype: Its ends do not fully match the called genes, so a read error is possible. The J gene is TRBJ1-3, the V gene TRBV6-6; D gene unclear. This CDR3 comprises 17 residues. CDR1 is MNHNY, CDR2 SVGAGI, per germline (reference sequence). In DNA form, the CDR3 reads TGTGCCAGCAGTTACTCAAGTCCGACGGTCTCTGGGAACACCATATATTTT. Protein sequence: CASSYSSPTVSGNTIYF.